This record concerns one T cell receptor beta chain sequence. The antigen it recognizes is unknown. One base away there is no much larger clone; base qualities are not given. The time point label, read with the paper, signifies: progressive disease on ibrutinib. For TCR beta library preparation, around 2.2 micrograms of genomic DNA was extracted from cryopreserved PBMCs. High-throughput TCR beta sequencing was performed on longitudinal blood samples from CLL patients receiving ibrutinib monotherapy. The patients took part in an open-label, single-center phase 2 trial of ibrutinib monotherapy. The sample belongs to a study of cytotoxic CD8 clonotypes in ibrutinib-treated CLL listed by TCRdb under 2021. A note on the overall study: The cohort had about a dozen relapsed/refractory and around 14 treatment-naive patients; around 17 were IGHV unmutated. Responses were partial in approximately 24 patients and complete in 2; after median approximately 67 months follow-up, approximately 15 stayed in remission and approximately twelve progressed. The response samples were drawn at a median of approximately twelve months into treatment, with a range of about 6 to 40 months. On average, each sample yielded 255,043 productive templates and tens of thousands of productive rearrangements. Longitudinal samples were obtainable from about 30% of the roughly 90 participants in the trial. Cryopreserved peripheral blood mononuclear cells were collected before treatment, at response, and at either disease progression or sustained remission. Patients were still on ibrutinib when every remission and progressive disease sample was collected. Study-level results and caveats: Public clonotypes were rare and either contracted or stayed stable during treatment, and the rise in clonality at ibrutinib response reflected the expansion of private clonotypes. At baseline, clonality was higher than in age-matched healthy donors and showed a strong correlation with circulating CD8+ T-cell counts. Clonality increased at ibrutinib response, stayed stable in sustained remission, and fell back toward baseline at progression. Lymph node repertoires were not examined, and the timing of sampling was not matched between patients in sustained remission and those whose disease progressed.

The goal of deep resolution MiSeq sequencing was a depth between 1 in 1 million and 1 in 200,000 T cells, and coverage averaged 10x per clonotype. The immunoSEQ hsTCRB Kit was used to generate the TCR beta libraries. Per the original workflow: Data were analyzed with ImmunoSEQ Data Assistant and ImmunoSEQ Analyzer, with V, D and J genes assigned per IMGT definitions. Clonality, with values ranging from 0 to 1, was calculated as one minus the normalized Shannon entropy of productive rearrangement frequencies. Public clonotype analysis was restricted to overrepresented clonotypes comprising at least 0.05% of each patient's repertoire. Thirteen age-matched healthy donor repertoires from immuneACCESS served as clonality controls. What TCRdb holds here is the immuneACCESS table cut down to in-frame rearrangements. Part of the clones is not present; checked against another copy, under half of the missing clones reflect an unresolved V gene, and the others are unexplained. V, J and clone size were drawn from that table, and D and trimming were deduced from the DNA. This sample lists 150,000 to 200,000 clones; nearly 90% were detected once. In total, the top ten clones hold more than 2.5% of the sample.

Trimming removed 7 bases from V and 9 bases from J; the gene matches leave 11 bases unexplained. The CDR3 holds 13 amino acids from the cysteine to the phenylalanine. CDR3 DNA is the only sequence kept; it has 39 bases, read in frame from the first base. The germline V gene specifies SQVTM as CDR1 and ANQGSEA as CDR2. The rearranged segments are TRBV29-1 and TRBJ2-1, with TRBD2 identical over 8 junction bases. This clonotype was obtained from a human donor with chronic lymphocytic leukemia. Sequencing was performed on PBMCs, taken at disease progression, from a patient treated with ibrutinib. The sequenced DNA: TGCAGCGCCATGTCGGGAGGGAACGGTGAGCAGTTCTTC. It codes for CSAMSGGNGEQFF.